The TCR beta chain described here comes from a study of blood T cell repertoires in COVID-19. Sequencing was performed with immunoSEQ multiplex PCR; in TCRdb, only in-frame clones are kept and a portion is missing. Of roughly 260,000 clones in the sample, 80% to 95% were seen once. The origin of this receptor is a person aged 18 to 30 with COVID-19, enrolled during active disease. Input material: peripheral blood.

DNA of the CDR3: TGTGCCAGTAGTACTACCGGGACAGCGAAAGAGACCCAGTACTTC. Protein sequence: CASSTTGTAKETQYF. The chain is built from TRBV19 and TRBJ2-5; 7 bases are a match to TRBD1. V lost 4 bases, J lost 3 bases, and 8 bases stayed unmatched. Per the germline V gene, CDR1 is LNHDA and CDR2 is SQIVND (reference sequence). The CDR3 loop spans 15 amino acids.